The clone carrying this T cell receptor beta chain was counted many times. Antigen specificity is unknown. Germline V CDR1 and CDR2: MGHRA, YSYEKL. The CDR3 sequence is 14 residues long. Trimming left V 2 bases short and J 5 bases short, with 13 bases between. The data derive from a study of molecular identifiers for immune sequencing clone quantification. Overall study context: In the replicates, RNA derived from around 20,000 or 99,000 naive CD8 cells was divided into five parts, and four were sequenced. Findings of the study overall: In cases of identical TCR molecules sharing a barcode, highly expanded clone sizes could be underestimated. Over 97% of effector molecules, but under 1% in naive cells, were held by clones with more than 20 RNA copies.

Researchers sorted naive CD8 T cells as cells that were CD8+CD4-CCR7+CD45RA+. One entry per CDR3 protein, called by TCRdb with MiXCR from the PCR reads. Of 50,000 to 65,000 distinct CDR3 sequences in the sample, approximately 26% were seen once. The gene calls are TRBV4-1 and TRBJ2-7; D may be TRBD1 (6 bases). Sequenced: naive CD8+ T cells from blood, with Jurkat cell RNA spiked in. The subset denotes: FACS-sorted CD8+CD4-CCR7+CD45RA+ naive T cells. The sequence came from a human donor in good health. Some libraries in this study had Jurkat cell RNA spiked in. The CDR3 coding sequence is TGCGCCAGCAGCCAATCAGGGGCTCGGAACGAGCAGTACTTC. Translating it yields CASSQSGARNEQYF.